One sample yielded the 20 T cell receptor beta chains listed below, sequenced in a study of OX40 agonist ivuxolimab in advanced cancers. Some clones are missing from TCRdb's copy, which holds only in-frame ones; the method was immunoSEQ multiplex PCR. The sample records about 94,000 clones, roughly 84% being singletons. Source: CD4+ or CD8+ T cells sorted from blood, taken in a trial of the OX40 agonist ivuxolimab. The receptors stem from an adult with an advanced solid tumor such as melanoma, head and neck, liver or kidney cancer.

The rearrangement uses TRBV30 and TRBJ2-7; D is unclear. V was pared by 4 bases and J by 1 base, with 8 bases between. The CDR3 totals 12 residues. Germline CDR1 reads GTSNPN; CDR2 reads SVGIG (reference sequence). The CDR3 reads CAWIVNSYEQYF. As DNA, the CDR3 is TGTGCCTGGATTGTCAATTCCTACGAGCAGTACTTC.

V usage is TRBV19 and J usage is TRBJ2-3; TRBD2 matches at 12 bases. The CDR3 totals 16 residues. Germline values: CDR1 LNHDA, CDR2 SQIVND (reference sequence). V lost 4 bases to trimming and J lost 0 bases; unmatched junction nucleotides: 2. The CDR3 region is CASSRTSGVSTDTQYF. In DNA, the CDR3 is TGTGCCAGTAGTAGGACTAGCGGGGTGAGCACAGATACGCAGTATTTT.

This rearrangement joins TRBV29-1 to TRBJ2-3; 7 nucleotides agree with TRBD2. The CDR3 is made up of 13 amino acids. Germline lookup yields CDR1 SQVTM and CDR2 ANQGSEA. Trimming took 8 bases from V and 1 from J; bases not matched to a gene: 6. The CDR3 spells CSHSSGGTDTQYF. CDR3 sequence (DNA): TGCAGCCATTCTAGCGGTGGCACAGATACGCAGTATTTT.

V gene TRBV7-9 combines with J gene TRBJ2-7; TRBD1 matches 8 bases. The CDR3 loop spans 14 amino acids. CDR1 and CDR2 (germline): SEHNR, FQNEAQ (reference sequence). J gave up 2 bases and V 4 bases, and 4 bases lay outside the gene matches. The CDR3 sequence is CASSSDRGAYEQYF. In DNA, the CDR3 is TGTGCCAGCAGCTCCGACAGGGGCGCCTACGAGCAGTACTTC.

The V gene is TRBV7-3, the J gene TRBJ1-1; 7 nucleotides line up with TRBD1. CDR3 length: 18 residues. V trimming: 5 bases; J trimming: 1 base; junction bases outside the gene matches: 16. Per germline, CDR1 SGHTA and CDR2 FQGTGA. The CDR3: CASSPGRGRRFGNTEAFF. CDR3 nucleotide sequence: TGTGCCAGCAGCCCGGGGAGGGGGCGGAGGTTCGGGAACACTGAAGCTTTCTTT.

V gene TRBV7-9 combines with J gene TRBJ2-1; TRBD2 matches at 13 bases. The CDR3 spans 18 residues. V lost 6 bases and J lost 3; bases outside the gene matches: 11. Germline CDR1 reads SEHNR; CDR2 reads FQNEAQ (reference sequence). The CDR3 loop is CASRIPGTSGMGYNEQFF. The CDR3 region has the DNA TGTGCCAGCAGAATTCCCGGGACTAGCGGGATGGGCTACAATGAGCAGTTCTTC. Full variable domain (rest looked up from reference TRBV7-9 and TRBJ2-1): DTGVSQNPRHKITKRGQNVTFRCDPISEHNRLYWYRQTLGQGPEFLTYFQNEAQLEKSRLLSDRFSAERPKGSFSTLEIQRTEQGDSAMYLCASRIPGTSGMGYNEQFFGPGTRLTVL.

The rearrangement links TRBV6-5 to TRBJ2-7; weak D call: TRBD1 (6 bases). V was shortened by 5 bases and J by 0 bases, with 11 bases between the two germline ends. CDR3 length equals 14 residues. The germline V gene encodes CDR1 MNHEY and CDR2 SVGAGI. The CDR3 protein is CASSRDTGSYEQYF. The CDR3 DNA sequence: TGTGCCAGCAGTCGGGACACCGGCTCCTACGAGCAGTACTTC.

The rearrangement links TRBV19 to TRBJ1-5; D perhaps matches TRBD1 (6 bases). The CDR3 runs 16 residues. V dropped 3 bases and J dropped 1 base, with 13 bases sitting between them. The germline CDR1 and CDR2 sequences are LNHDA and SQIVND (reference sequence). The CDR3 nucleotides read TGTGCCAGTAGTATTGTAGGGAGGGGGAGCAATCAGCCCCAGCATTTT. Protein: CASSIVGRGSNQPQHF.

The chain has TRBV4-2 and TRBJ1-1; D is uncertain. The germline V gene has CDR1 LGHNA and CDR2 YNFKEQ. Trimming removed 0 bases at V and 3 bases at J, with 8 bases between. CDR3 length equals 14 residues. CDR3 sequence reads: CASSQETSHTEAFF. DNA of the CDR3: TGTGCCAGCAGCCAAGAAACCAGCCACACTGAAGCTTTCTTT.

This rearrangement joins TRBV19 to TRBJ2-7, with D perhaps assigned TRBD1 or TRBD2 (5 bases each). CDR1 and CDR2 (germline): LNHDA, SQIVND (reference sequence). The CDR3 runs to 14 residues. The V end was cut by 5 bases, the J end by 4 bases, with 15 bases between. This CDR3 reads CASSAQWGNYEQYF. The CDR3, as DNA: TGTGCCAGTAGTGCTCAATGGGGGAATTACGAGCAGTACTTC.

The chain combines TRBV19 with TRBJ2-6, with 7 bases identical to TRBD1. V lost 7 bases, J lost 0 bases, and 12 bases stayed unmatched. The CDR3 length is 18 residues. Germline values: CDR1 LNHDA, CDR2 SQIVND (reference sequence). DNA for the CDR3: TGTGCCAGTATAGGGGGCAGGGGTCCCTTCTCTGGGGCCAACGTCCTGACTTTC. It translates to CASIGGRGPFSGANVLTF.

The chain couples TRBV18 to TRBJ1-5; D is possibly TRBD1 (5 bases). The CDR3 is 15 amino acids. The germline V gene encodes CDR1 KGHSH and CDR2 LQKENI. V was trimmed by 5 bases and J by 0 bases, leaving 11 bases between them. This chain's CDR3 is CASSAGVNSNQPQHF. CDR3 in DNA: TGTGCCAGCTCAGCGGGGGTTAATAGCAATCAGCCCCAGCATTTT. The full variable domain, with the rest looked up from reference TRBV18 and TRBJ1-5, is NAGVMQNPRHLVRRRGQEARLRCSPMKGHSHVYWYRQLPEEGLKFMVYLQKENIIDESGMPKERFSAEFPKEGPSILRIQQVVRGDSAAYFCASSAGVNSNQPQHFGDGTRLSIL.

In DNA form, the CDR3 reads TGTGCCAGCAGCTCCCCTCCAGGGGAAGGCTACACCTTC. Translated, it gives CASSSPPGEGYTF. The chain uses TRBV5-4 and TRBJ1-2; tentative D call: TRBD1 (6 bases). The CDR3 totals 13 residues. From germline, CDR1 is SGHNT and CDR2 YYREEE (reference sequence). V gave up 3 bases and J gave up 8 bases, with 14 bases separating them.

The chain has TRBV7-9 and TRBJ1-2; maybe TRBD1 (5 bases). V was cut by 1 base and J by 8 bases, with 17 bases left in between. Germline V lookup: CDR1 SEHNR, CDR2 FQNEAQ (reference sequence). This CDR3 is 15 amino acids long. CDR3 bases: TGTGCCAGCAGCTTAGATCTGGGGGGTACACGCGGCTACACCTTC. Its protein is CASSLDLGGTRGYTF. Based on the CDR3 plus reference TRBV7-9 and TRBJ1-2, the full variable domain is DTGVSQNPRHKITKRGQNVTFRCDPISEHNRLYWYRQTLGQGPEFLTYFQNEAQLEKSRLLSDRFSAERPKGSFSTLEIQRTEQGDSAMYLCASSLDLGGTRGYTFGSGTRLTVV.

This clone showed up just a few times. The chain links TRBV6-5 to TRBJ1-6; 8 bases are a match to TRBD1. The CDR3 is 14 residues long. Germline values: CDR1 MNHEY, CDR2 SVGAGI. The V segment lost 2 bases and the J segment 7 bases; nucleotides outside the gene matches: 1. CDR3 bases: TGTGCCAGCAGTTACCAGGGGGCCAATTCACCCCTCCACTTT. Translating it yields CASSYQGANSPLHF.

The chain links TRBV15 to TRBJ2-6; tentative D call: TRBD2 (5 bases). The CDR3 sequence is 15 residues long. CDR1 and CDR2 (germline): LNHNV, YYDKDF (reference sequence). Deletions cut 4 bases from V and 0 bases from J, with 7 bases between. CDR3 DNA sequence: TGTGCCACCAGCATGGCGGGCTCTGGGGCCAACGTCCTGACTTTC. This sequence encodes CATSMAGSGANVLTF.

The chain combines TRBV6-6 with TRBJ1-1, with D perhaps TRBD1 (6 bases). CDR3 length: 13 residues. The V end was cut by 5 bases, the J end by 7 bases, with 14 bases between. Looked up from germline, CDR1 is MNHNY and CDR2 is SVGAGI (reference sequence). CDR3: CASSQGGFVEAFF. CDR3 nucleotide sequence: TGTGCCAGCAGTCAAGGGGGTTTTGTTGAAGCTTTCTTT.

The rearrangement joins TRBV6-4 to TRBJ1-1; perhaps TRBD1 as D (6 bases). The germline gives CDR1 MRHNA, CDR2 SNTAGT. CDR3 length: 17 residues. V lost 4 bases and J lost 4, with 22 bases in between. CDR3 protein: CASSAQGIGVGTTEAFF. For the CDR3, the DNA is TGTGCCAGCAGTGCCCAGGGGATAGGAGTGGGCACCACTGAAGCTTTCTTT.

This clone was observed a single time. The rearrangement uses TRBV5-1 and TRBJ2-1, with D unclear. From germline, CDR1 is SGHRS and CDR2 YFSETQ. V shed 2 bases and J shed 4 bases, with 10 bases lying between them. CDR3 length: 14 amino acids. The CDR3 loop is CASSLLHGYNEQFF. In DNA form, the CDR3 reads TGCGCCAGCAGCTTACTTCATGGGTACAATGAGCAGTTCTTC.

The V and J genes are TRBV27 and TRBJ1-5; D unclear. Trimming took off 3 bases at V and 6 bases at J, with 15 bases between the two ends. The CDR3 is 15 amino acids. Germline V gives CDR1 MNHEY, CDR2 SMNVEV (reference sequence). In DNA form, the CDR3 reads TGTGCCAGCAGTTTGGTCGGGATAGGTAGTCAGCCCCAGCATTTT. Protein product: CASSLVGIGSQPQHF.